This entry lists 17 T cell receptor beta chains sequenced from one sample in a study of blood T cell repertoires in COVID-19. Some clones are missing from TCRdb's copy, which holds only in-frame ones; the method was immunoSEQ multiplex PCR. The data hold hundreds of thousands of clones, with just under 90% observed a single time. Material: PBMCs or T cells enriched from blood (not recorded which). The source is a young woman who had recovered from COVID-19.

This clone came up once. The CDR3 sequence is CASTRTGRQNEQFF. The CDR3 DNA sequence: TGTGCCAGCACCCGGACAGGGCGACAAAATGAGCAGTTCTTC. This chain uses TRBV28 with TRBJ2-1; TRBD1 matches 8 bases. J gave up 7 bases and V 7 bases, and 9 bases lay outside the gene matches. The CDR3 loop spans 14 amino acids. The germline V gene has CDR1 MDHEN and CDR2 SYDVKM.

CDR3 sequence reads: CASSLVPSLGFYEQFF. The CDR3 DNA reads TGTGCCAGCAGCTTAGTGCCTAGCTTAGGGTTCTATGAGCAGTTCTTC. The chain employs TRBV11-2 and TRBJ2-1; weak D call: TRBD2 (5 bases). Trimming shortened V by 1 base and J by 8 bases, and 18 bases separated the two germline ends. The CDR3 length is 16 residues. CDR1 and CDR2 (germline): SGHAT, FQNNGV.

The rearrangement joins TRBV5-1 to TRBJ1-2; no clear D gene. V lost 4 bases to trimming and J lost 8 bases, with 15 bases between them. Per germline, CDR1 SGHRS and CDR2 YFSETQ. The CDR3 extends over 13 amino acids. CDR3 sequence (DNA): TGCGCCAGCAGCCGAGCGCTTTCCGTAGGCTACACCTTC. This gives the protein CASSRALSVGYTF.

This clone was counted a few times. The CDR3 bases are TGTGCCAGCAGTCGGACTAGCGGGAGTACTACCGGGGAGCTGTTTTTT. Protein sequence: CASSRTSGSTTGELFF. V gene TRBV9 combines with J gene TRBJ2-2; 13 nucleotides line up with TRBD2. CDR1 is SGDLS and CDR2 is YYNGEE in the germline V gene. CDR3 size: 16 residues. V was clipped by 5 bases and J by 5 bases; unmatched bases: 6.

This clone appeared once. The chain uses TRBV6-2 or TRBV6-3 and TRBJ2-1, with 11 positions matching TRBD2. Germline V gene lookup returns CDR1 MNHEY and CDR2 SVGEGT. The V and J ends lost 5 bases and 0 bases, in that order; junction bases with no gene match: 9. The CDR3 length is 18 residues. The CDR3 DNA sequence: TGTGCCAGCAGTCTGGGGACTAGCGGCCCCAGCTCCTACAATGAGCAGTTCTTC. This sequence encodes CASSLGTSGPSSYNEQFF.

The table lists this clone with a few counts. The chain links TRBV5-4 to TRBJ1-2; 7 positions match TRBD1. Germline-derived CDR1 and CDR2 are SGHNT and YYREEE (reference sequence). The CDR3 covers 13 residues. Trimming took 3 bases from V and 2 from J; bases not matched to a gene: 1. CDR3 loop: CASSSGQNYGYTF. The CDR3 DNA sequence: TGTGCCAGCAGCTCGGGACAGAACTATGGCTACACCTTC.

The genes are TRBV7-8 and TRBJ2-7; D is possibly TRBD1 (5 bases). Germline lookup yields CDR1 SGHVS and CDR2 FQNEAQ. This CDR3 region has 15 residues. V was shortened by 5 bases and J by 0 bases, with 14 bases between the two germline ends. DNA for the CDR3: TGTGCCAGCAGCCCCCTCAGGGCCGGCTCCTACGAGCAGTACTTC. This translates into CASSPLRAGSYEQYF. The full variable domain, with the rest looked up from reference TRBV7-8 and TRBJ2-7, is GAGVSQSPRYKVAKRGQDVALRCDPISGHVSLFWYQQALGQGPEFLTYFQNEAQLDKSGLPSDRFFAERPEGSVSTLKIQRTQQEDSAVYLCASSPLRAGSYEQYFGPGTRLTVT.

The V and J genes are TRBV5-1 and TRBJ2-5; 8 bases are a match to TRBD2. This CDR3 has 17 residues. V lost 4 bases, J lost 1 base, and 12 bases stayed unmatched. Germline V gene lookup returns CDR1 SGHRS and CDR2 YFSETQ. The CDR3 spells CASSVGRAGVSQETQYF. The CDR3 DNA sequence: TGCGCCAGCAGCGTAGGGCGAGCGGGAGTTTCCCAAGAGACCCAGTACTTC.

This clone was seen only a few times. CDR3 bases: TGTGCCAGCAGCTCGGGACTAGCGGGAGGGAGCTCTGGGGCCAACGTCCTGACTTTC. It translates to CASSSGLAGGSSGANVLTF. The gene calls are TRBV7-2 and TRBJ2-6; TRBD2 aligns across 16 bases. Trimming at V came to 4 bases and at J to 0 bases, leaving 3 bases not matched to a gene. The V gene's germline CDR1 is SGHTA and CDR2 FQGNSA. The length of the CDR3 is 19 residues.

The gene calls are TRBV18 and TRBJ2-2; TRBD1 agrees at 8 bases. CDR1 and CDR2 (germline): KGHSH, LQKENI. The CDR3 has 19 amino acids. V was pared by 3 bases and J by 2 bases, with 14 bases of the junction left unmatched. The CDR3 DNA is TGTGCCAGCTCACCGACTTATATCGGGACAGGCACTAACACCGGGGAGCTGTTTTTT. The encoded protein is CASSPTYIGTGTNTGELFF.

The genes are TRBV11-2 and TRBJ2-7; D not certain. CDR1 is SGHAT and CDR2 is FQNNGV in the germline V gene. Trimming took 2 bases from V and 1 from J, leaving 18 bases between them. This CDR3 spans 17 amino acids. The CDR3 sequence is CASSLFGWATNSYEQYF. The CDR3 DNA follows: TGTGCCAGCAGCTTATTCGGTTGGGCCACCAATTCCTACGAGCAGTACTTC.

This clone occurred once. The chain carries TRBV11-3 and TRBJ2-1; 8 nucleotides line up with TRBD2. The CDR3 totals 15 residues. V lost 5 bases and J lost 4; bases outside the gene matches: 7. From germline, CDR1 is SGHNT and CDR2 YENEEA. The CDR3 region is CASSARLAPYNEQFF. The CDR3 bases are TGTGCCAGCAGCGCACGACTAGCGCCTTACAATGAGCAGTTCTTC.

This clone was seen a handful of times. V usage is TRBV19 and J usage is TRBJ1-1; 9 bases align to TRBD1. CDR1 LNHDA and CDR2 SQIVND come from the germline V gene (reference sequence). This CDR3 is 14 amino acids long. V shed 5 bases and J 2 bases; nucleotides not matched to a gene: 3. CDR3: CASSRQGVNTEAFF. The CDR3 nucleotides are TGTGCCAGTAGTCGACAGGGGGTAAACACTGAAGCTTTCTTT.

The V call is TRBV18, the J call TRBJ1-2; no clear D gene. V was cut by 3 bases and J by 4 bases, with 21 bases left in between. The CDR3 is made up of 17 amino acids. Looked up from germline, CDR1 is KGHSH and CDR2 is LQKENI. CDR3 amino acids: CASSPLPVKQAGYGYTF. For the CDR3, the DNA is TGTGCCAGCTCACCCCTCCCGGTCAAGCAGGCTGGCTATGGCTACACCTTC.

The gene calls are TRBV3-1 (or the pseudogene TRBV3-2) and TRBJ1-5; 11 nucleotides agree with TRBD1. The CDR3 has 18 amino acids. The germline CDR1 and CDR2 sequences are LGHDT and YNNKEL (reference sequence). Trimming removed 0 bases from V and 6 bases from J; junction bases left unmatched: 10. As DNA, the CDR3 is TGTGCCAGCAGCCAAGATTTCAGGTGGGACAGGGGGACTCAGCCCCAGCATTTT. It specifies CASSQDFRWDRGTQPQHF.

The V call is TRBV12-5, the J call TRBJ1-5; TRBD1 agrees at 10 bases. The ends lost 6 bases at V and 7 bases at J; junction bases unmatched: 3. Germline CDR1 reads LGHNT; CDR2 reads FRNRAP. CDR3 length equals 13 residues. CDR3 bases: TGTGCTAGTGGACCGGGACAGGGGCAGCCCCAGCATTTT. This codes for CASGPGQGQPQHF.

This clone was counted only a few times. The chain has TRBV18 and TRBJ1-5; maybe TRBD1 (6 bases). Germline CDR1 reads KGHSH; CDR2 reads LQKENI. V was pared by 2 bases and J by 1 base, with 12 bases between. The CDR3 is 16 amino acids. CDR3 nucleotides: TGTGCCAGCTCACCATGGGACACTCGGAGCAATCAGCCCCAGCATTTT. Amino acid sequence: CASSPWDTRSNQPQHF.